The clone carrying this TCR beta chain appeared many times. No antigen is known for it. This sample was included in a study of T cells in Graves' hyperthyroidism and ophthalmopathy. Study-wide results and limits: Before onset, by a median of around 6.1 months, the model predicted ophthalmopathy.

There are 15 residues in the CDR3. V was cut by 4 bases and J by 9 bases, with 21 bases left in between. Germline-derived CDR1 and CDR2 are SGHNT and YYREEE (reference sequence). With a duration under 2 months, the hyperthyroidism was newly diagnosed in patients aged 18 to 65. The investigators amplified TCR beta CDR3 regions from RNA transcripts. The HTBI primer set drove a first-round RT-PCR of the TCR CDR3. TCRdb re-called the multiplex PCR reads through MiXCR, storing one row per CDR3 protein. The table lists approximately 400,000 distinct CDR3 sequences, around 16% of them singletons, with 25% to 35% in the top ten.

Material for sequencing was blood. The chain employs TRBV5-4 and TRBJ2-3; weak D call: TRBD2 (6 bases). The receptor comes from a young woman with Graves' hyperthyroidism that later progressed to Graves' ophthalmopathy. The CDR3 DNA reads as TGTGCCAGCAGCCTCCCGGAGGGCGATTTTAGCACGCAGTATTTT. Its protein is CASSLPEGDFSTQYF.